One T cell receptor (beta chain) is described in this entry. Antigen: not known. V lost 5 bases and J 1 base, leaving 11 bases between the germline ends. The CDR3 totals 14 residues. This sample stems from a study of T cells in Graves' hyperthyroidism and ophthalmopathy. Whole-study findings and limits: Most clonotypes expanded in the thyroid (above 0.001) were also present in blood. Ophthalmopathy, as predicted by the model, came a median about seven months after the prediction.

Amplification yielded TCR beta CDR3 regions, with RNA transcripts as the source. In the first-round RT-PCR of the TCR CDR3, the HTBI primer set was used. TCRdb re-called the multiplex PCR reads through MiXCR, storing one row per CDR3 protein. Counted here are about 410,000 distinct CDR3 sequences, roughly 15% occurring once; the ten biggest clones make up 20%. The chain joins TRBV12-3 or TRBV12-4 to TRBJ2-5; possible D gene TRBD2, 5 bases. The sample was blood. The clonotype comes from a woman in her thirties with Graves' ophthalmopathy. Here the CDR3 DNA reads TGTGCCAGCAGTCTCACTAGAATCCAAGAGACCCAGTACTTC. This encodes CASSLTRIQETQYF.